These T cell receptor beta chains were read from a single sample in a study of Graves' ophthalmopathy and Graves' hyperthyroidism. Using its own MiXCR run on the multiplex PCR reads, TCRdb lists one record per CDR3 protein. The data show about 1.2 million distinct CDR3 sequences, about two fifths seen once. Sequenced: peripheral blood or thyroid tissue (not recorded which). The receptors shown here come from an adult man with Graves' hyperthyroidism. Both conserved end residues are part of each CDR3. The D gene is left open where the match is weak. The size field is filled for only some rows; it gives once, few, many or a size class.

TRBJ2-7 TRBV13 many - TGTGCCAGCAGCTCCCACGGGGTTACCTACGAGCAGTACTTC CASSSHGVTYEQYF
TRBJ1-2 TRBV7-8 many - TGTGCCAGCAGCTTATCCCCAGGTTCCAACTATGGCTACACCTTC CASSLSPGSNYGYTF
TRBJ1-5 TRBV20-1 many - TGCAGTGCAAAAACAGGGAGGGCTAGCAATCAGCCCCAGCATTTT CSAKTGRASNQPQHF
TRBJ2-7 TRBV11-2 - - TGTGCCAGCAGCTTACCAGACTCCTACGAGCAGTACTTC CASSLPDSYEQYF
TRBJ1-5 TRBV10-3 - - TGTGCCAGCAGGAAGAGACAGGAGAGCAATCAGCCCCAGCATTTT CASRKRQESNQPQHF
TRBJ1-6 TRBV5-1 - - TGCGCCAGCAGCTTGGAGGGCGGAGAGTATTCACCCCTCCACTTT CASSLEGGEYSPLHF
TRBJ2-5 TRBV4-3 few TRBD1 TGCGCCAGCAGCCCAGGGAACCACGACAGGGGACAAGAGACCCAGTACTTC CASSPGNHDRGQETQYF
TRBJ2-6 TRBV7-9 many - TGTGCCAGCAGCTCGATCTCTGGGGCCAACGTCCTGACTTTC CASSSISGANVLTF
TRBJ1-6 TRBV2 few - TGTGCCAGCAGTGTGGGGGACAAGAGTAATTCACCCCTCCACTTT CASSVGDKSNSPLHF
TRBJ1-6 TRBV5-1 many - TGCGCCAGCAGCTTGGGGACAGCCGGGGGTTCACCCCTCCACTTT CASSLGTAGGSPLHF
TRBJ2-7 TRBV10-3 once TRBD2 TGTGCCATCAGTGATTCAGGACTAGATCAGTACTTC CAISDSGLDQYF
TRBJ1-4 TRBV2 many - TGTGCCAGCAGTGGGGACTCGGTACGGGAAAAACTGTTTTTT CASSGDSVREKLFF
TRBJ1-4 TRBV7-9 - - TGTGCCAGCAGGGTTGCTTGGCGGGAAAAACTGTTTTTT CASRVAWREKLFF
TRBJ2-5 TRBV10-3 - TRBD2 TGTGCCATCAGGGCAGCGGGAGGAACGGAGACCCAGTACTTC CAIRAAGGTETQYF
TRBJ2-5 TRBV25-1 - - TGTGCCAGCAGCCCCCGCCGGGGGGCAGACCAAGAGACCCAATACTTC CASSPRRGADQETQYF
TRBJ2-7 TRBV10-2 - - TGCGCCAGCAGTGAGCCAACCTGGGGGGATATATACGAGCAGTACTTC CASSEPTWGDIYEQYF
TRBJ2-3 TRBV19 - - TGTGCCAGTATGCCTTGGGGGGACACAGATACGCAGTATTTT CASMPWGDTDTQYF
TRBJ1-5 TRBV12-3/TRBV12-4 - TRBD1 TGTGCCAGCAGTTCAGGGGGGGCAGGAGGGGAGCCCCAGCATTTT CASSSGGAGGEPQHF
TRBJ2-7 TRBV7-8 - TRBD1 TGTGCCAGCAGCTTGTATGAGGGGGCGGTGGGCGAGCAGTACTTC CASSLYEGAVGEQYF
TRBJ1-5 TRBV7-2 few - TGTGCCAGCAGCTTCCAGGATTTT CASSFQDF
TRBJ2-7 TRBV12-3/TRBV12-4 many - TGTGCCAGCAGCCTCGCGGGGACGGCGAACGAGCAGTACTTC CASSLAGTANEQYF
TRBJ2-5 TRBV10-3 few - TGTGCCAGCAGTTTCGACTTAGGAGTTCAAGAGACCCAGTACTTC CASSFDLGVQETQYF
TRBJ1-1 TRBV15 - - TGTGCCACCAGCAGCCACAGTCCCACCTACTGGACAGCAAACACTGAAGCTTTCTTT CATSSHSPTYWTANTEAFF
TRBJ1-4 TRBV19 - - TGTGCCAGTTGGGAAAAACTGTTTTTT CASWEKLFF
TRBJ1-2 TRBV12-3/TRBV12-4 - - TGTGCCAGCAGGGTAACAGGGTCGGGCGGCTACACCTTC CASRVTGSGGYTF
TRBJ2-5 TRBV5-1 - - TGCGCCAGCAGGGAACAGACGTACCAAGAGACCCAGTACTTC CASREQTYQETQYF
TRBJ1-6 TRBV20-1 many - TGCAGTGCCCCCGATTTGGGGCGAGATTCACCCCTCCACTTT CSAPDLGRDSPLHF
TRBJ2-2 TRBV29-1 many - TGCAGCGTTAACAAGGCGAACACCGGGGAGCTGTTTTTT CSVNKANTGELFF
TRBJ2-7 TRBV7-6 - - TGTGCCAGCAGCTCCTCGCAGGGGCGCGAGCAGTACTTC CASSSSQGREQYF
TRBJ1-2 TRBV7-8 few - TGTGCCAGCAGCTTAGACCGGGAAGCTAACTATGGCTACACCTTC CASSLDREANYGYTF
TRBJ2-7 TRBV11-1 once TRBD2 TGTGCCAGCAGCTTCCGTGCTAGCCGGGAGGACTACTACGAGCAGTACTTC CASSFRASREDYYEQYF
TRBJ1-1 TRBV7-9 few - TGTGCCAGCAGCTTAGGGGATTTGAACACTGAAGCTTTCTTT CASSLGDLNTEAFF
TRBJ1-1 TRBV15 many - TGTGCCACCAGCAGAGATGAGAACACTGAAGCTTTCTTT CATSRDENTEAFF
TRBJ1-2 TRBV6-5 many - TGTGCCAGCAGTTACTCCCGGACCGATTCCTATGGCTACACCTTC CASSYSRTDSYGYTF
TRBJ1-4 TRBV15 few - TGTGCCACCAGCAGAGACGGGACAAATGAAAAACTGTTTTTT CATSRDGTNEKLFF
TRBJ2-5 TRBV20-1 many TRBD1 TGCAGTGCTAGAGATTGGCAGGGGGCTGATGAGACCCAGTACTTC CSARDWQGADETQYF
TRBJ2-2 TRBV29-1 - - TGCAGCTTGGGTCAGGTCGGCACCGGGGAGCTGTTTTTT CSLGQVGTGELFF
TRBJ2-7 TRBV10-3 - - TGTGCCATCAGTGAGGACAGTACGAACACCGGGGAGCTGTACTTC CAISEDSTNTGELYF
TRBJ1-2 TRBV6-5 few - TGTGCCAGCAGCCCGGCAGGGTTCAACGGCTACACCTTC CASSPAGFNGYTF
TRBJ1-2 TRBV6-5 many - TGTGCCAGCAGAACGGCGGACGCAAGAAGCTATGGCTACACCTTC CASRTADARSYGYTF
TRBJ2-5 TRBV14 many TRBD1 TGTGCCAGCAGCCAAGAAGGGGGCGCTAGGGAGACCCAGTACTTC CASSQEGGARETQYF
TRBJ1-2 TRBV5-4 many - TGTGCCAGCAGCTTGGGGGGGGCGTTCGGCTACACCTTC CASSLGGAFGYTF
TRBJ2-2 TRBV4-1 few TRBD1 TGCGCCAGCAGCCAAGACTACCAGGGGGCCGGGGAGCTGTTTTTT CASSQDYQGAGELFF
TRBJ1-1 TRBV15 - - TGTGCCACCAGCAGAAGTATTCTGGAAGGGCGAAAAGCTTTCTTT CATSRSILEGRKAFF
TRBJ2-2 TRBV20-1 - - TGCAGTGTTCACAGGGTGGTCGGGGAGCTGTTTTTT CSVHRVVGELFF
TRBJ2-5 TRBV11-2 - TRBD1 TGTGCCAGCAGCCCAGCGGGGACAGGGGGAATGGAGACCCAGTACTTC CASSPAGTGGMETQYF
TRBJ2-5 TRBV5-1 - - TGCGCCAGCAGCAGGAGCCTCCAAGAGACCCAGTACTTC CASSRSLQETQYF
TRBJ2-5 TRBV5-1 - - TGCGCCAGCACGACACTTAAAGGGACCCAGTACTTC CASTTLKGTQYF
TRBJ2-7 TRBV7-9 many TRBD1 TGTGCCAGCAGCCACGGGACAGCAACCTACGAGCAGTACTTC CASSHGTATYEQYF
TRBJ2-7 TRBV10-1 many - TGCGCCATCCTGCGGGGACCCACCTTTGAGCAGTACTTC CAILRGPTFEQYF